This entry is about one T cell receptor beta chain. The antigen is undetermined. Sequencing used immunoSEQ multiplex PCR; TCRdb keeps in-frame clones, though not all of them. This sample has about 53,000 clones, with approximately 83% found just once. The V gene lost 4 bases and the J gene lost 1 base, with 11 bases spanning the gap. CDR1 is SGDLS and CDR2 is YYNGEE in the germline V gene. The CDR3 length is 14 residues. This specimen comes from a study of T cells in localized non-small cell lung cancer. Study-level points and caveats: Compared with tumor, uninvolved adjacent lung displayed greater T cell clonality, ranking highest overall.

The source was peripheral blood mononuclear cells, collected before any cancer treatment. The chain recombines TRBV9 with TRBJ1-1; D gene ambiguous. This clonotype originated in a man aged 40 to 70 with stage III lung adenocarcinoma. CDR3 amino acids: CASSPNTANTEAFF. The DNA for the CDR3 is TGTGCCAGCAGCCCAAATACAGCGAACACTGAAGCTTTCTTT. The variable domain in full, completed from reference TRBV9 and TRBJ1-1, reads DSGVTQTPKHLITATGQRVTLRCSPRSGDLSVYWYQQSLDQGLQFLIQYYNGEERAKGNILERFSAQQFPDLHSELNLSSLELGDSALYFCASSPNTANTEAFFGQGTRLTVV.